Listed below are T cell receptor beta chains from one sample, sequenced in a study of shared clonotypes between healthy human individuals. Profiling relied on immunoSEQ multiplex PCR, and the TCRdb table lists in-frame clones only, not all of them. Among around 510,000 clones listed, roughly 95% were seen once. Material: naive CD4+ T cells sorted from blood. The receptor source for this set is a woman aged 25 to 39 in good health. The conserved cysteine and the conserved F or W are not part of the CDR3 here.

V gene | CDR3 protein
TRBV6-1 | ATKSGGYEKLF
TRBV5-1 | ASSPSIQNWGLGETQY
TRBV11-2 | ASSISRGRTYEQY
TRBV19 | ASSIRDSNQPQH
TRBV7-8 | ASRPRGGRALEQY
TRBV30 | AWSGDISSNEQF
TRBV25-1 | ASGTGAHQPQH
TRBV7-9 | ASRAPYRAGTNTGELF
TRBV5-1 | ASSPTGGPDTGELF
TRBV7-9 | ASSLAVST
TRBV28 | ASSTLGSWEAGNTIY
TRBV2 | ASSQTGTTNEKLF
TRBV6-5 | ASSYLDRNTEAF
TRBV9 | ASSVGREGRSYEQY
TRBV10-2 | ASGGAEDNEQF
TRBV19 | ASRLDSLLQGSGQPQH